A selection of T cell receptor beta chains follows, all from one sample in a study of T cell responses to AZD1222 COVID-19 vaccine. Assay: immunoSEQ multiplex PCR; the TCRdb copy retains only in-frame clones and omits some. The sample has approximately 170,000 clones; 80% to 90% are singletons. The material was peripheral blood, obtained on day 0 of AZD1222 vaccination. These receptors all come from an adult in good health. Both conserved end residues are part of each CDR3. A D gene is named only where the DNA matches it firmly. Clone size is shown for a subset of rows, as once, few, many or a class of expanded clone.

once,TRBD1,TRBJ2-7,TRBV19,TGTGCCAGTAGTATTTGGGACAGGGGATCCGAGCAGTACTTC,CASSIWDRGSEQYF
-,-,TRBJ1-2,TRBV12-3/TRBV12-4,TGTGCCAGCAGTCCTATGGCCTATGGCTACACCTTC,CASSPMAYGYTF
-,-,TRBJ2-5,TRBV5-6,TGTGCCAGCAGACCCGGCGGGACAGCCCCTACAGTCCGGGGATGGACCCAGTACTTC,CASRPGGTAPTVRGWTQYF
-,-,TRBJ1-2,TRBV4-1,TGCGCCAGCAGCCACCAAGACAGACCCTATGGCTACACCTTC,CASSHQDRPYGYTF
-,-,TRBJ1-6,TRBV19,TGTGCCAGTAGTACCGTGGAGGGCTCCCTCCACTTT,CASSTVEGSLHF
-,TRBD2,TRBJ2-3,TRBV6-2/TRBV6-3,TGTGCCAGCAGTTCCCCAGCGGGGGGAAGGGCAGATACGCAGTATTTT,CASSSPAGGRADTQYF
-,-,TRBJ1-2,TRBV7-2,TGTGCCAGCAGCCCAAGCCGGGACCCACGTGGCTACACCTTC,CASSPSRDPRGYTF
-,TRBD2,TRBJ2-1,TRBV7-2,TGTGCCAGCAGCTTAGCGGGGACTAGCGGGGGATACAATGAGCAGTTCTTC,CASSLAGTSGGYNEQFF
-,TRBD1,TRBJ2-3,TRBV4-3,TGCGCCAGCAGCCAAGTCCCCGGACAGGGGCGCGCAGATACGCAGTATTTT,CASSQVPGQGRADTQYF
-,-,TRBJ1-1,TRBV5-1,TGCGCCAGCAGCTTGCCCCAGGGATTCAGGAACACTGAAGCTTTCTTT,CASSLPQGFRNTEAFF
-,-,TRBJ1-2,TRBV7-6,TGTGCCAGCAGTCTTGGGACGGGGAACTATGGCTACACCTTC,CASSLGTGNYGYTF
once,-,TRBJ2-5,TRBV15,TGTGCCACCAGCCAGGGAACAGAGACCCAGTACTTC,CATSQGTETQYF
-,-,TRBJ1-3,TRBV6-5,TGTGCCAGCAGCCCGGGGCTTTCTGGAAACACCATATATTTT,CASSPGLSGNTIYF
-,TRBD2,TRBJ2-3,TRBV5-1,TGCGCCAGCAGCTTGGCCTCTTTAGCGGGGGGAATGGATACGCAGTATTTT,CASSLASLAGGMDTQYF
-,-,TRBJ2-1,TRBV5-1,TGCGCCACCAACGGGGGCGGGGCGGCTGAGCAGTTCTTC,CATNGGGAAEQFF